The following is a TCR beta chain sequence with its context. Study processing details: Researchers report that nucleated cell counts were estimated from reference gene primer amplification. Data came from immunoSEQ multiplex PCR; TCRdb stores just in-frame clones and leaves some out. V, J and clone size derive from that table, while D and trimming were established from the DNA sequence. The table lists 150,000 to 180,000 clones, around 79% of them singletons. Germline V gene lookup returns CDR1 MDHEN and CDR2 SYDVKM. The CDR3 sequence is 12 residues long. The data were taken from a study of blood T cell repertoires in COVID-19. Study overall: The United States, Italy and Spain were the sources of the acute and convalescent COVID-19 samples. PBMCs, B-cell-depleted T cells, or T cells provided the cDNA or gDNA that made up the material.

What was sequenced was peripheral blood. The chain joins TRBV28 to TRBJ2-1, with 8 bases fitting TRBD2. This TCR derives from a man older than 75 with acute or convalescent COVID-19. The DNA for the CDR3 is TGTGCGTTGTCCGGGGGGGGCGATGAGCAGTTCTTC. Translated, it gives CALSGGGDEQFF.